This T cell receptor beta chain was sequenced during a study of T cells in Graves' hyperthyroidism and ophthalmopathy. Findings and caveats of the study: Most thyroid clonotypes expanded above 0.001 were also detected in blood. Stable hyperthyroidism was separated from ophthalmopathy by a model based on 13 V-J features. Ophthalmopathy prediction by the model preceded onset by a median approximately 6.1 months.

Diagnoses were established using clinical symptoms, serum thyroxine and TRAb, thyroid ultrasound and orbital computed tomography. This clonotype appeared a few times. Its matching antigen is unknown. Germline values: CDR1 SEHNR, CDR2 FQNEAQ (reference sequence). The CDR3 runs 14 residues. The V segment lost 5 bases and the J segment 4 bases; nucleotides outside the gene matches: 6. RNA transcripts were the template for amplifying TCR beta CDR3 regions. Initially, a first-round RT-PCR of the TCR CDR3 employed the HTBI primer set. MiXCR was run by TCRdb on the multiplex PCR reads, yielding one entry per CDR3 protein. Of about 49,000 distinct CDR3 sequences in the sample, 45% to 65% were seen once.

Sequencing input: peripheral blood or thyroid tissue (not recorded which). This clonotype originated in a man aged 18 to 30 with Graves' hyperthyroidism. The J gene is TRBJ2-7, the V gene TRBV7-9; 9 bases agree with TRBD2. The CDR3 region has the DNA TGTGCCAGCAGCCCCCCTAGCGGGGATTACGAGCAGTACTTC. It yields the protein CASSPPSGDYEQYF. The complete variable domain, with remaining parts taken from reference TRBV7-9 and TRBJ2-7, reads DTGVSQNPRHKITKRGQNVTFRCDPISEHNRLYWYRQTLGQGPEFLTYFQNEAQLEKSRLLSDRFSAERPKGSFSTLEIQRTEQGDSAMYLCASSPPSGDYEQYFGPGTRLTVT.